These 2 T cell receptor beta chains originate from one sample sequenced in a study of cytomegalovirus exposure and HLA in healthy donors. Amplification used 60 Vbeta primers and 13 Jbeta primers. TCRdb keeps only in-frame clones here, not all; method: immunoSEQ multiplex PCR. The repertoire holds around 150,000 clones, with over 70% as singletons. The sequenced sample was PBMCs. Source of these receptors: a middle-aged woman in good health and CMV-seronegative.

This chain uses TRBV5-1 with TRBJ1-4, with 7 bases that match TRBD1. There are 17 residues in the CDR3. Germline trimming cut 0 bases from V and 8 bases from J; bases unmatched to any gene: 13. From germline, CDR1 is SGHRS and CDR2 YFSETQ. CDR3 sequence: CASSLEGAAGGYEKLFF. DNA of the CDR3: TGCGCCAGCAGCTTGGAGGGGGCGGCAGGGGGTTACGAAAAACTGTTTTTT.

The V and J genes are TRBV19 and TRBJ2-1, with 9 nucleotides matching TRBD2. The ends lost 4 bases at V and 4 bases at J; junction bases unmatched: 5. The CDR3 length is 15 residues. Germline loops: CDR1 LNHDA, CDR2 SQIVND (reference sequence). In DNA, the CDR3 is TGTGCCAGTAGTACACTTAGCGGGGGTTACAATGAGCAGTTCTTC. Translated, it gives CASSTLSGGYNEQFF.